The rows below give T cell receptor beta chains drawn from one sample of a study of post-analysis software for immune sequencing data. TCRdb passed the PCR reads through MiXCR, listing each CDR3 protein once. The data hold roughly 800,000 distinct CDR3 sequences, with 53% observed a single time. Sequenced sample: blood. These receptor sequences come from a girl aged 10 to 17 with multiple sclerosis. Both conserved end residues are part of each CDR3. D genes are given only for firm matches. Only some rows state a clone size, as once, few, many or a class for expanded clones.

d_gene: NA
j_gene: TRBJ2-7
v_gene: TRBV11-2
abundance: once
CDR3aa: CASSLNRTYEQYF
CDR3nt: TGTGCCAGCAGCTTAAACAGAACCTACGAGCAGTACTTC

d_gene: TRBD1
j_gene: TRBJ1-1
v_gene: TRBV7-6
abundance: NA
CDR3aa: CASSLRDRVLPYTEAFF
CDR3nt: TGTGCCAGCAGCTTACGGGACAGGGTTTTGCCGTACACTGAAGCTTTCTTT

d_gene: TRBD2
j_gene: TRBJ2-1
v_gene: TRBV9
abundance: NA
CDR3aa: CASSVEDSGREQFF
CDR3nt: TGTGCCAGCAGCGTAGAGGATAGCGGGAGGGAGCAGTTCTTC

d_gene: NA
j_gene: TRBJ1-2
v_gene: TRBV20-1
abundance: NA
CDR3aa: CSAWGGGGYGYTF
CDR3nt: TGCAGTGCCTGGGGAGGGGGTGGCTATGGCTACACCTTC

d_gene: NA
j_gene: TRBJ2-5
v_gene: TRBV6-5
abundance: NA
CDR3aa: CASSYLLYPGPQETQYF
CDR3nt: TGTGCCAGCAGTTACCTCTTGTACCCAGGCCCCCAAGAGACCCAGTACTTC

d_gene: TRBD2
j_gene: TRBJ2-1
v_gene: TRBV12-3/TRBV12-4
abundance: once
CDR3aa: CASSLRLAGGPYNEQFF
CDR3nt: TGTGCCAGCAGTTTACGGCTAGCGGGGGGACCCTACAATGAGCAGTTCTTC

d_gene: NA
j_gene: TRBJ2-5
v_gene: TRBV7-2
abundance: NA
CDR3aa: CASSRGRAQETQYF
CDR3nt: TGTGCCAGCAGCCGAGGAAGGGCCCAAGAGACCCAGTACTTC

d_gene: NA
j_gene: TRBJ2-7
v_gene: TRBV6-5
abundance: NA
CDR3aa: CASSYSKWEGAYEQYF
CDR3nt: TGTGCCAGCAGTTACTCGAAGTGGGAGGGGGCTTACGAGCAGTACTTC

d_gene: NA
j_gene: TRBJ2-3
v_gene: TRBV7-3
abundance: few
CDR3aa: CASSPRLGGTDTQYF
CDR3nt: TGTGCCAGCAGCCCCCGACTAGGCGGGACAGATACGCAGTATTTT

d_gene: TRBD2
j_gene: TRBJ2-3
v_gene: TRBV5-1
abundance: NA
CDR3aa: CASSFLAGADTQYF
CDR3nt: TGCGCCAGCAGCTTCCTAGCGGGAGCGGATACGCAGTATTTT

d_gene: NA
j_gene: TRBJ2-1
v_gene: TRBV25-1
abundance: NA
CDR3aa: CASRGTGALINEQFF
CDR3nt: TGTGCCAGCAGAGGGACGGGGGCCCTTATCAATGAGCAGTTCTTC

d_gene: NA
j_gene: TRBJ1-2
v_gene: TRBV20-1
abundance: few
CDR3aa: CSAAGGSNYGYTF
CDR3nt: TGCAGTGCCGCAGGCGGGAGTAACTATGGCTACACCTTC

d_gene: NA
j_gene: TRBJ1-2
v_gene: TRBV5-1
abundance: NA
CDR3aa: CASSFSGVYGYTF
CDR3nt: TGCGCCAGCAGCTTCTCGGGGGTTTATGGCTACACCTTC

d_gene: NA
j_gene: TRBJ2-7
v_gene: TRBV20-1
abundance: few
CDR3aa: CSALSGRSLTYEQYF
CDR3nt: TGCAGTGCTCTGTCGGGCAGGTCCTTAACCTACGAGCAGTACTTC

d_gene: NA
j_gene: TRBJ1-5
v_gene: TRBV3-1
abundance: few
CDR3aa: CASSQGLPRMGNQPQHF
CDR3nt: TGTGCCAGCAGCCAAGGTCTTCCCAGGATGGGCAATCAGCCCCAGCATTTT

d_gene: NA
j_gene: TRBJ2-1
v_gene: TRBV29-1
abundance: NA
CDR3aa: CSVARGEDYNEQFF
CDR3nt: TGCAGCGTTGCGAGGGGGGAAGACTACAATGAGCAGTTCTTC

d_gene: NA
j_gene: TRBJ2-3
v_gene: TRBV12-3/TRBV12-4
abundance: NA
CDR3aa: CASSSSASTDTQYF
CDR3nt: TGTGCCAGCAGTTCGTCCGCTAGCACAGATACGCAGTATTTT

d_gene: TRBD1
j_gene: TRBJ1-5
v_gene: TRBV5-1
abundance: NA
CDR3aa: CASSAGTGVNQPQHF
CDR3nt: TGCGCCAGCAGCGCCGGGACAGGGGTCAATCAGCCCCAGCATTTT

d_gene: NA
j_gene: TRBJ1-1
v_gene: TRBV20-1
abundance: NA
CDR3aa: CSATSGMNTEAFF
CDR3nt: TGCAGTGCTACCTCAGGGATGAACACTGAAGCTTTCTTT

d_gene: TRBD2
j_gene: TRBJ2-5
v_gene: TRBV29-1
abundance: NA
CDR3aa: CSIRTGGSEETQYF
CDR3nt: TGCAGCATTAGGACGGGAGGTTCTGAAGAGACCCAGTACTTC

d_gene: TRBD1
j_gene: TRBJ1-2
v_gene: TRBV5-1
abundance: NA
CDR3aa: CASSWGQGAFGYTF
CDR3nt: TGCGCCAGCAGCTGGGGACAGGGGGCATTTGGCTACACCTTC

d_gene: NA
j_gene: TRBJ1-2
v_gene: TRBV9
abundance: NA
CDR3aa: CASSVGGVNYGYTF
CDR3nt: TGTGCCAGCAGCGTAGGTGGAGTTAACTATGGCTACACCTTC

d_gene: TRBD1
j_gene: TRBJ2-5
v_gene: TRBV7-9
abundance: NA
CDR3aa: CASSPTGTGLLEQYF
CDR3nt: TGTGCCAGCAGCCCTACCGGGACAGGGCTTTTAGAGCAGTACTTC

d_gene: NA
j_gene: TRBJ1-2
v_gene: TRBV9
abundance: once
CDR3aa: CASSVEWAPSAYGYTF
CDR3nt: TGTGCCAGCAGCGTAGAGTGGGCGCCCTCTGCATATGGCTACACCTTC

d_gene: TRBD2
j_gene: TRBJ2-3
v_gene: TRBV5-1
abundance: NA
CDR3aa: CASSYGRPSTDTQYF
CDR3nt: TGCGCCAGCAGCTACGGGAGGCCTAGCACAGATACGCAGTATTTT

d_gene: NA
j_gene: TRBJ2-7
v_gene: TRBV7-2
abundance: NA
CDR3aa: CASSLGAAFAYEQYF
CDR3nt: TGTGCCAGCAGCTTAGGGGCAGCGTTTGCCTACGAGCAGTACTTC

d_gene: NA
j_gene: TRBJ2-7
v_gene: TRBV20-1
abundance: NA
CDR3aa: CSATYGGFDEQYF
CDR3nt: TGCAGTGCTACTTACGGGGGATTCGACGAGCAGTACTTC

d_gene: TRBD1
j_gene: TRBJ1-4
v_gene: TRBV29-1
abundance: NA
CDR3aa: CSVGSTVGGQGATNEKLFF
CDR3nt: TGCAGCGTTGGTTCTACGGTTGGGGGACAGGGTGCAACTAATGAAAAACTGTTTTTT

d_gene: TRBD2
j_gene: TRBJ2-5
v_gene: TRBV20-1
abundance: NA
CDR3aa: CSVGSGEETQYF
CDR3nt: TGCAGTGTTGGGAGCGGGGAAGAGACCCAGTACTTC

d_gene: TRBD1
j_gene: TRBJ1-2
v_gene: TRBV3-1
abundance: NA
CDR3aa: CASSQRTGSIYGYTF
CDR3nt: TGTGCCAGCAGCCAAAGGACAGGATCAATCTATGGCTACACCTTC

d_gene: NA
j_gene: TRBJ2-1
v_gene: TRBV20-1
abundance: NA
CDR3aa: CSASSTRGVPASYNEQFF
CDR3nt: TGCAGTGCTAGCTCGACTAGAGGGGTACCCGCCTCCTACAATGAGCAGTTCTTC

d_gene: NA
j_gene: TRBJ2-5
v_gene: TRBV6-5
abundance: NA
CDR3aa: CASSFTRWAETQYF
CDR3nt: TGTGCCAGCAGTTTTACTCGGTGGGCAGAGACCCAGTACTTC

d_gene: NA
j_gene: TRBJ2-5
v_gene: TRBV7-9
abundance: NA
CDR3aa: CASSHLPAGFEETQYF
CDR3nt: TGTGCCAGCAGCCACCTCCCGGCAGGGTTCGAGGAGACCCAGTACTTC

d_gene: TRBD1
j_gene: TRBJ2-1
v_gene: TRBV12-3/TRBV12-4
abundance: few
CDR3aa: CASSNHRQGDGEQFF
CDR3nt: TGTGCCAGCAGCAACCACCGACAGGGAGATGGCGAGCAGTTCTTC

d_gene: TRBD2
j_gene: TRBJ2-3
v_gene: TRBV9
abundance: NA
CDR3aa: CASSVPPGLAGDPDTQYF
CDR3nt: TGTGCCAGCAGCGTTCCACCCGGACTAGCGGGAGACCCAGATACGCAGTATTTT

d_gene: TRBD1
j_gene: TRBJ2-1
v_gene: TRBV10-3
abundance: NA
CDR3aa: CAISKTGGPGGEQFF
CDR3nt: TGTGCCATCAGTAAGACAGGGGGGCCGGGGGGAGAGCAGTTCTTC

d_gene: NA
j_gene: TRBJ2-1
v_gene: TRBV5-6
abundance: NA
CDR3aa: CASSPRGLYYNEQFF
CDR3nt: TGTGCCAGCAGTCCGAGAGGCCTTTACTACAATGAGCAGTTCTTC

d_gene: TRBD1
j_gene: TRBJ2-2
v_gene: TRBV6-4
abundance: NA
CDR3aa: CASSDGTDTGELFF
CDR3nt: TGTGCCAGCAGTGACGGGACAGACACCGGGGAGCTGTTTTTT

d_gene: NA
j_gene: TRBJ2-1
v_gene: TRBV7-9
abundance: few
CDR3aa: CASSLAWTDQVLGEQFF
CDR3nt: TGTGCCAGCAGCTTAGCGTGGACAGACCAGGTCCTTGGTGAGCAGTTCTTC

d_gene: TRBD1
j_gene: TRBJ2-6
v_gene: TRBV7-3
abundance: NA
CDR3aa: CASSARQGSGANVLTF
CDR3nt: TGTGCCAGCAGCGCACGACAGGGGTCCGGGGCCAACGTCCTGACTTTC

d_gene: TRBD1
j_gene: TRBJ2-1
v_gene: TRBV12-5
abundance: NA
CDR3aa: CASDLTGGRNYNEQFF
CDR3nt: TGTGCTAGTGACTTGACAGGGGGGCGCAACTACAATGAGCAGTTCTTC

d_gene: NA
j_gene: TRBJ2-5
v_gene: TRBV5-1
abundance: NA
CDR3aa: CASSLLGLVDTQYF
CDR3nt: TGCGCCAGCAGCCTACTTGGGCTAGTTGATACCCAGTACTTC

d_gene: NA
j_gene: TRBJ1-2
v_gene: TRBV7-9
abundance: NA
CDR3aa: CASSIGSAGDGYTF
CDR3nt: TGTGCCAGCAGCATAGGGTCGGCAGGGGACGGCTACACCTTC

d_gene: TRBD2
j_gene: TRBJ2-7
v_gene: TRBV6-2/TRBV6-3
abundance: few
CDR3aa: CASTSGSYEQYF
CDR3nt: TGTGCCAGTACTAGCGGGAGTTACGAGCAGTACTTC

d_gene: NA
j_gene: TRBJ2-1
v_gene: TRBV29-1
abundance: once
CDR3aa: CSVDRLASRDEQFF
CDR3nt: TGCAGCGTCGACCGGCTAGCGTCGCGGGATGAGCAGTTCTTC

d_gene: TRBD1
j_gene: TRBJ1-5
v_gene: TRBV7-2
abundance: NA
CDR3aa: CASSVTGQEHQPQHF
CDR3nt: TGTGCCAGCAGCGTAACGGGACAGGAGCATCAGCCCCAGCATTTT

d_gene: TRBD1
j_gene: TRBJ2-7
v_gene: TRBV29-1
abundance: few
CDR3aa: CSVALRGQSYEQYF
CDR3nt: TGCAGCGTTGCCCTCCGGGGACAGAGCTACGAGCAGTACTTC

d_gene: NA
j_gene: TRBJ2-7
v_gene: TRBV19
abundance: once
CDR3aa: CASTIGGGSSYEQYF
CDR3nt: TGTGCCAGCACTATTGGTGGGGGATCCTCCTACGAGCAGTACTTC

d_gene: NA
j_gene: TRBJ2-7
v_gene: TRBV6-5
abundance: once
CDR3aa: CASSRPGVPYEQYF
CDR3nt: TGTGCCAGCAGTCGTCCCGGTGTTCCCTACGAGCAGTACTTC

d_gene: NA
j_gene: TRBJ2-7
v_gene: TRBV7-2
abundance: NA
CDR3aa: CASSLGTISYEQYF
CDR3nt: TGTGCCAGCAGCTTGGGGACCATATCCTACGAGCAGTACTTC

d_gene: TRBD2
j_gene: TRBJ2-1
v_gene: TRBV7-9
abundance: NA
CDR3aa: CASSLGALGGSSYNEQFF
CDR3nt: TGTGCCAGCAGCTTAGGGGCCTTGGGCGGGAGCTCCTACAATGAGCAGTTCTTC

d_gene: NA
j_gene: TRBJ1-1
v_gene: TRBV29-1
abundance: NA
CDR3aa: CSVDTRASDTEAFF
CDR3nt: TGCAGCGTTGATACCAGGGCTTCGGACACTGAAGCTTTCTTT

d_gene: TRBD1
j_gene: TRBJ2-5
v_gene: TRBV5-1
abundance: NA
CDR3aa: CASSFGTGAGEQYF
CDR3nt: TGCGCCAGCAGCTTCGGGACAGGGGCGGGAGAGCAGTACTTC

d_gene: TRBD2
j_gene: TRBJ2-3
v_gene: TRBV7-2
abundance: NA
CDR3aa: CASSTGLAGDTQYF
CDR3nt: TGTGCCAGCAGCACGGGACTAGCTGGCGATACGCAGTATTTT

d_gene: TRBD1
j_gene: TRBJ2-5
v_gene: TRBV7-9
abundance: NA
CDR3aa: CASSLLTGTGLRGSSNEQYF
CDR3nt: TGTGCCAGCAGCCTTCTAACCGGGACAGGGTTGCGCGGGAGCTCAAATGAGCAGTACTTC

d_gene: TRBD2
j_gene: TRBJ2-1
v_gene: TRBV20-1
abundance: NA
CDR3aa: CSAKTLAGGEQFF
CDR3nt: TGCAGTGCCAAGACACTAGCGGGGGGCGAGCAGTTCTTC

d_gene: NA
j_gene: TRBJ2-1
v_gene: TRBV18
abundance: NA
CDR3aa: CASSIGNEQFF
CDR3nt: TGTGCCAGCTCAATCGGGAATGAGCAGTTCTTC

d_gene: NA
j_gene: TRBJ1-2
v_gene: TRBV6-5
abundance: NA
CDR3aa: CASSSVANYGYTF
CDR3nt: TGTGCCAGCAGTTCCGTAGCTAACTATGGCTACACCTTC

d_gene: NA
j_gene: TRBJ2-7
v_gene: TRBV29-1
abundance: NA
CDR3aa: CGVTGLNSYEQYF
CDR3nt: TGCGGCGTCACAGGGCTGAACTCCTACGAGCAGTACTTC

d_gene: NA
j_gene: TRBJ2-7
v_gene: TRBV29-1
abundance: NA
CDR3aa: CSVIQGPYEQYF
CDR3nt: TGCAGCGTCATACAGGGCCCCTACGAGCAGTACTTC